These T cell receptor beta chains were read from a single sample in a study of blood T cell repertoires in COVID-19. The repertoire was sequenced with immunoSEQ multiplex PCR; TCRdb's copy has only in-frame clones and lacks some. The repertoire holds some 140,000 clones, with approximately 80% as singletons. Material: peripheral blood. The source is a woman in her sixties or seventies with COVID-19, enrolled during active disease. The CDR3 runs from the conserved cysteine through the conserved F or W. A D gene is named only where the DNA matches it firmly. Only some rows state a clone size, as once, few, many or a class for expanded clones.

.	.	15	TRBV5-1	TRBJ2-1	TGCGCCAGCAGCCCAGGGGCTTCTAGGGACAATGAGCAGTTCTTC	CASSPGASRDNEQFF
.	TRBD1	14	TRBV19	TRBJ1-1	TGTGCCAGTAGTTCCTGGACAGGGGGGACTGAAGCTTTCTTT	CASSSWTGGTEAFF
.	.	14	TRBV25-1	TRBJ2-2	TGTGCCAGCAGTGCCCACAGGAACACCGGGGAGCTGTTTTTT	CASSAHRNTGELFF
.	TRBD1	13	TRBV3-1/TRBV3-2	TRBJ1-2	TGTGCCAGCAGCCGGGGACAGGGGTTTGGCTACACCTTC	CASSRGQGFGYTF
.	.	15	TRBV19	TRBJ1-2	TGTGCCAGTACCAAATGGGGGACACGGACGAATGGCTACACCTTC	CASTKWGTRTNGYTF
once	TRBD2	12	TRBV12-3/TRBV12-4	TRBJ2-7	TGTGCCACCGGGAGGTCCAAAGGGGAGCAGTACTTC	CATGRSKGEQYF
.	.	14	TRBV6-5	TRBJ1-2	TGTGCCAGCAGTTACCTACCCGCTTTGGATGGCTACACCTTC	CASSYLPALDGYTF
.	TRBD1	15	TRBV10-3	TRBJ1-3	TGTGCCATCAGTCTCGACAGGGGGGTCGGAAACACCATATATTTT	CAISLDRGVGNTIYF
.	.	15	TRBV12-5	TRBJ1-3	TGTGCTAGTGGGGTTGACAGCACCACTGGAAACACCATATATTTT	CASGVDSTTGNTIYF
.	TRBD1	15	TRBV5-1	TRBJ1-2	TGCGCCAGCAGCTTGTCGAGACAGGGGGCGGATGGCTACACCTTC	CASSLSRQGADGYTF
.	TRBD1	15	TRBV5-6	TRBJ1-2	TGTGCCAGCAGCACCCCGGGACAGGGGTTCTATGGCTACACCTTC	CASSTPGQGFYGYTF
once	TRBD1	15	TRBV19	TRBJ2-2	TGTGCCAGTAGTCGACAGGGCGTGAACACCGGGGAGCTGTTTTTT	CASSRQGVNTGELFF
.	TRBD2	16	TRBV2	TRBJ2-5	TGTGCCAGCACGACCGGACTAGCGGGAACCCAAGAGACCCAGTACTTC	CASTTGLAGTQETQYF
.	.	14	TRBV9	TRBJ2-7	TGTGCCAGCAGTGCCAACAGGGTTGGAAACGAGCAGTACTTC	CASSANRVGNEQYF
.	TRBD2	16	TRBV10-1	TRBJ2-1	TGCGCCAGCAGTGAGTCTAATCCGGGGGGTGCGGGTGAGCAGTTCTTC	CASSESNPGGAGEQFF
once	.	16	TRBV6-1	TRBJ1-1	TGTGCCAGCAGTGAACGTCTGGCGGGGGGTAACACTGAAGCTTTCTTT	CASSERLAGGNTEAFF
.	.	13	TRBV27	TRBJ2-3	TGTGCCAGCAATGCAGGCTTTACAGATACGCAGTATTTT	CASNAGFTDTQYF
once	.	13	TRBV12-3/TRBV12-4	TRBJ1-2	TGTGCCAGCAGTTTAGGCAACAGGGTGGGCTACACCTTC	CASSLGNRVGYTF
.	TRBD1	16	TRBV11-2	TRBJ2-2	TGTGCCAGCAGCCCGGGGGACAGGGTGAACACCGGGGAGCTGTTTTTT	CASSPGDRVNTGELFF
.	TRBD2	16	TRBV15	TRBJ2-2	TGTGCCACCAGCAGAGCGGGTAGCGGGGAGCCCGGGGAGCTGTTTTTT	CATSRAGSGEPGELFF
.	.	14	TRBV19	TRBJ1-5	TGTGCCAGTAGTGAGGCCTCCCCAGGGCAGCCCCAGCATTTT	CASSEASPGQPQHF
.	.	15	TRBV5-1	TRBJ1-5	TGCGCCAGCAGCTTGGAGCCCACAGGGCATCAGCCCCAGCATTTT	CASSLEPTGHQPQHF
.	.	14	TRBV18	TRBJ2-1	TGTGCCAGCTCACCAGGGTCCCAGGTCAATGAGCAGTTCTTC	CASSPGSQVNEQFF
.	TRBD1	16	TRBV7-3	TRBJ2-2	TGTGCCAGCAGCTTAGGTGGTCAGGGGGCCACCGGGGAGCTGTTTTTT	CASSLGGQGATGELFF
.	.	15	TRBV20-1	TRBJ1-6	TGCAGTGCTAGTAGTGGGTGGGAGTCTAATTCACCCCTCCACTTT	CSASSGWESNSPLHF
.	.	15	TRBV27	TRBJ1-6	TGTGCCAGCTCTGACGGACTGACCTATAATTCACCCCTCCACTTT	CASSDGLTYNSPLHF
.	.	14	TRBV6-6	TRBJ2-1	TGTGCCAGCAGCGACTACGTCTCCTACAATGAGCAGTTCTTC	CASSDYVSYNEQFF
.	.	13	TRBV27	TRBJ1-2	TGTGCCAGCAGTTGGCGGGGCTCGGCTGGCTACACCTTC	CASSWRGSAGYTF
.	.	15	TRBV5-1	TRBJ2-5	TGCGCCAGCAGATCAGGGTCAGTAGGAGGGGAGACCCAGTACTTC	CASRSGSVGGETQYF
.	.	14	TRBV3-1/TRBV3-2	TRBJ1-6	TGTGCCAGCAGCCCAAACAGGGATAATTCACCCCTCCACTTT	CASSPNRDNSPLHF
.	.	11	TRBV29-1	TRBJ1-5	TGCCTGGTCGGGGGAGATCAGCCCCAGCATTTT	CLVGGDQPQHF
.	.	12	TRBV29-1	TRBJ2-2	TGCAGCGTTGAGAAGGGGACCGGGGAGCTGTTTTTT	CSVEKGTGELFF
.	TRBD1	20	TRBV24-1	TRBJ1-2	TGTGCCACCAGTGATACCCTGGACAGGGAGGCGAACCTTCCCCGATATGGCTACACCTTC	CATSDTLDREANLPRYGYTF
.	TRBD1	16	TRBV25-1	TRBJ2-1	TGTGCCAGCAGTGGGTGGACAGGCAGCTCCTACAATGAGCAGTTCTTC	CASSGWTGSSYNEQFF
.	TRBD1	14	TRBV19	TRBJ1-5	TGTGCCAGTAGTTCAAGGACAGGGAATCAGCCCCAGCATTTT	CASSSRTGNQPQHF
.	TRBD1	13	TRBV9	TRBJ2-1	TGTGCCAGCAGCGTAGGGGACAGCCCTCTCCAGTTCTTC	CASSVGDSPLQFF
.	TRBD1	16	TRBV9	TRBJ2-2	TGTGCCAGCAGTTCTGCACGGGACAGAGCCACCGGGGAGCTGTTTTTT	CASSSARDRATGELFF
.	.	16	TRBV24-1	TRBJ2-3	TGTGCCACCAGTGACCCTGACCCGACAGCCACAGATACGCAGTATTTT	CATSDPDPTATDTQYF
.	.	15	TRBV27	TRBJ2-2	TGTGCCAGCAGTTTATTATCCAGAGGTACCGGGGAGCTGTTTTTT	CASSLLSRGTGELFF
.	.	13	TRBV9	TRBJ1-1	TGTGCCAGCAGCTTCCAAGCACGCACTGAAGCTTTCTTT	CASSFQARTEAFF
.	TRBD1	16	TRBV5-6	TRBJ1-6	TGTGCCAGCAGCCACGAGGACAGGGTGGATAATTCACCCCTCCACTTT	CASSHEDRVDNSPLHF
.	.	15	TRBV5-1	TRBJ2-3	TGCGCCAGCAGCTTGGCGGGGGTGAGCACAGATACGCAGTATTTT	CASSLAGVSTDTQYF
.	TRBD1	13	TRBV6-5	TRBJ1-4	TGTGCCAGCAGGAGACAGGGCAACGAAAAACTGTTTTTT	CASRRQGNEKLFF
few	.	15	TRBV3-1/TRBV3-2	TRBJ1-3	TGTGCCAGCAGCCAAGATCGAGGGGTGGGGACAATTTTCGCTTGG	CASSQDRGVGTIFAW
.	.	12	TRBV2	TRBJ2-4	TGTGCCAGCAGTGAAGATTTGGGACTTAGTTACTTC	CASSEDLGLSYF
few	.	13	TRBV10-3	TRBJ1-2	TGTGCCATCAGTGAGCAGATACGCTATGGCTACACCTTC	CAISEQIRYGYTF
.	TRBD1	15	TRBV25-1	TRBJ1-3	TGTGCCAGCAGTGAACAGGGGGCGCAGGGAAACACCATATATTTT	CASSEQGAQGNTIYF
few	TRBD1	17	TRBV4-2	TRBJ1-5	TGTGCCAGCAGCCCGGAACAGGGGCCGGTTACTAATCAGCCCCAGCATTTT	CASSPEQGPVTNQPQHF
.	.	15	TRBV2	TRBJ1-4	TGTGCCAGCAGAGGGCGGGGCCCACCCCATGAAAAACTGTTTTTT	CASRGRGPPHEKLFF
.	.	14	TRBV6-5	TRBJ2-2	TGTGCCAGCAGTCTAGCGTTGGTCACCGGGGAGCTGTTTTTT	CASSLALVTGELFF
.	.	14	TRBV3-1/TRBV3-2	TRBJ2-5	TGTGCCAGCAGCCAAGACAGGTACCAAGAGACCCAGTACTTC	CASSQDRYQETQYF
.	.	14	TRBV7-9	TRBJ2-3	TGTGCCAGCAGCCGCAGCACAGGGTCAGATACGCAGTATTTT	CASSRSTGSDTQYF
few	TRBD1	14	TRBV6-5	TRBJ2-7	TGTGCCAGCAATCTTTCAGGGGGCTCCTACGAGCAGTACTTC	CASNLSGGSYEQYF
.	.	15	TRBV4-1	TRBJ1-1	TGCGCCAGCAGCCGAGCGGCGGGGATGGACACTGAAGCTTTCTTT	CASSRAAGMDTEAFF